The rows below give T cell receptor beta chains drawn from one sample of a study of T cells in Graves' hyperthyroidism and ophthalmopathy. One entry per CDR3 protein, called by TCRdb with MiXCR from the multiplex PCR reads. The sample has roughly 380,000 distinct CDR3 sequences; approximately 15% are singletons. What was sequenced was blood. The source is a woman in her sixties with Graves' hyperthyroidism. Each CDR3 is given with its conserved first and last residue. D genes are given only for firm matches. For some rows the clone size is stated as once, few or many, or as a class when expanded; others skip it.

V	size	J	D	DNA	CDR3
TRBV28	many	TRBJ1-1	-	TGTGCCAGCAGTTTTTGGGTAGAGAGGATCACTGAAGCTTTCTTT	CASSFWVERITEAFF
TRBV11-1	-	TRBJ2-7	TRBD1	TGTGCCAGCAACCACCCCGGGACAGGGGAGCGATCCGAGCAGTACTTC	CASNHPGTGERSEQYF
TRBV30	many	TRBJ1-1	-	TGTGCCTGGAGTGTACGAAGTGACACTGAAGCTTTCTTT	CAWSVRSDTEAFF
TRBV11-3	few	TRBJ2-3	TRBD2	TGTGCCAGCAGCTCGCGGACTAGCGGGAATGGAGATACGCAGTATTTT	CASSSRTSGNGDTQYF
TRBV7-2	many	TRBJ2-7	TRBD2	TGTGCCAGCAGCTTACGGCTAGCGGGAGTCGAGCAGTACTTC	CASSLRLAGVEQYF
TRBV27	-	TRBJ1-3	-	TGTGCCAGCAAGGGGCGGCTGGCTGGAAACACCATATATTTT	CASKGRLAGNTIYF
TRBV7-3	-	TRBJ1-2	-	TGTGCCAGCAGCAGAGCAAAGGACAGCCACTATGGCTACACCTTC	CASSRAKDSHYGYTF
TRBV5-1	-	TRBJ2-5	TRBD1	TGCGCCAGCAGCTTGGGCGCAACAGGGGGAGAGACCCAGTACTTC	CASSLGATGGETQYF
TRBV7-9	few	TRBJ2-7	TRBD2	TGTGCCAGCAGCTCTACTAGCGGGAGGCCCTCCTACGAGCAGTACTTC	CASSSTSGRPSYEQYF
TRBV6-1	-	TRBJ2-3	-	TGTGCCAGCAGTCTGTCTCACAGGGCTGGGGATACGCAGTATTTT	CASSLSHRAGDTQYF
TRBV27	many	TRBJ1-2	-	TGTGCCAGCACCCGATTGGTTGGCAGTCACTATGGCTACACCTTC	CASTRLVGSHYGYTF
TRBV6-1	-	TRBJ2-3	-	TGTGCCAGCATGCGTACAGATACGCAGTATTTT	CASMRTDTQYF
TRBV5-1	many	TRBJ2-2	-	TGCGCCACCAGCAAGAGGGAAGTGGGAGGCACCGGGGAGCTGTTTTTT	CATSKREVGGTGELFF
TRBV24-1	many	TRBJ2-1	-	TGTGCCACCAGTGAGGGAAAGAGGGGACACCTATCCTACAATGAGCAGTTCTTC	CATSEGKRGHLSYNEQFF
TRBV11-1	few	TRBJ2-5	-	TGCGCCAGCAGCCAAGAGAGGGGGGAGACCCAGTACTTC	CASSQERGETQYF
TRBV11-3	many	TRBJ1-1	-	TGTGCCAGCAGCTTAGGGACAGCTTCCCCCACTGAAGCTTTCTTT	CASSLGTASPTEAFF
TRBV5-4	-	TRBJ2-3	-	TGTGCCAGCAGTCAACAACACTGGGGCACAGATACGCAGTATTTT	CASSQQHWGTDTQYF
TRBV3-1	many	TRBJ2-7	TRBD2	TGTGCCAGCAGCCAAGATGGGGGGGACCTCTCCTACGAGCAGTACTTC	CASSQDGGDLSYEQYF
TRBV20-1	few	TRBJ2-7	-	TGCAGTGCTAGAGGCGAGCGGGCCCCTCTCTACGAGCAGTACTTC	CSARGERAPLYEQYF
TRBV12-3/TRBV12-4	-	TRBJ2-1	-	TGTGCCAGCAGTTGGCAGGGTGGCCTCTACAATGAGCAGTTCTTC	CASSWQGGLYNEQFF
TRBV28	many	TRBJ1-5	-	TGTGCCACCCGCAGAAGATATAGCAATCAGCCCCAGCATTTT	CATRRRYSNQPQHF
TRBV29-1	few	TRBJ2-2	-	TGCAGCGTTGAAGTGACAGCCCCTGGGACCGGGGAGCTGTTTTTT	CSVEVTAPGTGELFF
TRBV19	few	TRBJ2-3	-	TGTGCCAGTAGTATAGGTGGCAGGGGAGCAGATACGCAGTATTTT	CASSIGGRGADTQYF
TRBV7-9	many	TRBJ2-3	-	TGTGCCAGCGGGGGAAACAGCGGGCGCACAGATACGCAGTATTTT	CASGGNSGRTDTQYF
TRBV4-1	-	TRBJ2-2	-	TGCGCCAGCAGCCAAGCTGGGAACACCGGGGAGCTGTTTTTT	CASSQAGNTGELFF
TRBV24-1	many	TRBJ1-5	-	TGTGCCACCAGTGACCGAGGGTGGAATCAGCCCCAGCATTTT	CATSDRGWNQPQHF
TRBV7-9	many	TRBJ2-3	TRBD2	TGTGCCAGCAGCCTCCGCCGGATAGCGGGAAGAACAGATACGCAGTATTTT	CASSLRRIAGRTDTQYF
TRBV6-4	many	TRBJ2-3	-	TGTGCCAGCAGTAAACTACCTAGCACAGATACGCAGTATTTT	CASSKLPSTDTQYF
TRBV19	few	TRBJ1-1	TRBD1	TGTGCCAGTTACCGGGACAGGGGGCGAAACACTGAAGCTTTCTTT	CASYRDRGRNTEAFF
TRBV11-3	many	TRBJ2-4	-	TGTGCCAGCAGCTTAATCGACTTTTGGGGGAGAAACATTCAGTACTTC	CASSLIDFWGRNIQYF
TRBV11-3	many	TRBJ2-7	-	TGTGCCAGCAGCTTCTTACAACCCGCCAGGTACGAGCAGTACTTC	CASSFLQPARYEQYF
TRBV5-1	many	TRBJ1-4	-	TGCGCCAGCAGCCTCGACAGGACAACTAATGAAAAACTGTTTTTT	CASSLDRTTNEKLFF
TRBV2	many	TRBJ2-3	TRBD2	TGTGCCAGCAGTGAGCTAGGCGCGGGGGGAGATACGCAGTATTTT	CASSELGAGGDTQYF
TRBV7-2	-	TRBJ2-3	-	TGTGCCAGCAGCCCCCGACAGGGAGGAACGCAGTATTTT	CASSPRQGGTQYF
TRBV7-8	many	TRBJ2-1	-	TGTGCCAGCAGCTTCATTTCAGGCGGCTCCTACAATGAGCAGTTCTTC	CASSFISGGSYNEQFF
TRBV12-3/TRBV12-4	many	TRBJ2-7	TRBD2	TGTGCCAGCAGTCCCCCAGCGGGAGTCTACGAGCAGTACTTC	CASSPPAGVYEQYF
TRBV6-1	many	TRBJ2-7	TRBD1	TGTGCCAGCAGTGAACAGCGCCAGACAGGGAAGCAGTACTTC	CASSEQRQTGKQYF
TRBV5-1	-	TRBJ1-6	-	TGCGCCAGCAAGACCGCTAGCTCCTATAATTCACCCCTCCACTTT	CASKTASSYNSPLHF
TRBV2	many	TRBJ2-1	TRBD2	TGTGCCAGCAGTGACGGGAGGGCCTCCTACAATGAGCAGTTCTTC	CASSDGRASYNEQFF
TRBV6-2/TRBV6-3	-	TRBJ2-2	-	TGTGCCAGCAGTTACTACGGGGAGCTGTTTTTT	CASSYYGELFF
TRBV9	few	TRBJ2-2	TRBD1	TGTGCCAGCACCTCGGGACAGGGGGCCGGCACCGGGGAGCTGTTTTTT	CASTSGQGAGTGELFF
TRBV15	many	TRBJ2-1	-	TGTGCCACCAGCAGGGCGAACAGAGGTTGGCGGAATGAGCAGTTCTTC	CATSRANRGWRNEQFF
TRBV7-6	-	TRBJ1-5	TRBD1	TGTGCCAGCAGCTACTCACAGGGGATGGGCAATCAGCCCCAGCATTTT	CASSYSQGMGNQPQHF
TRBV12-3/TRBV12-4	many	TRBJ2-2	TRBD2	TGTGCCAGCAGCCGGACTGGGGCTAGCGGGAGGGCCGGGGAGCTGTTTTTT	CASSRTGASGRAGELFF
TRBV6-5	few	TRBJ2-1	TRBD2	TGTGCCAGCAGTTACCCCTACGGGAAGCGGGGCAATGAGCAGTTCTTC	CASSYPYGKRGNEQFF
TRBV2	many	TRBJ2-5	-	TGTGCCAGCAGTAAAGACTTAGCGTTAGAGGAGACCCAGTACTTC	CASSKDLALEETQYF
TRBV28	few	TRBJ1-5	TRBD1	TGTGCCAGCAGTCGAGGGGGCTTTCTGGGGCAGCCCCAGCATTTT	CASSRGGFLGQPQHF
TRBV30	many	TRBJ2-3	TRBD2	TGTGCCTGGGGGAGGGACACAGATACGCAGTATTTT	CAWGRDTDTQYF
TRBV5-6	-	TRBJ1-5	-	TGTGCCAGCAGCTCCTTTCATATAAGCAATCAGCCCCAGCATTTT	CASSSFHISNQPQHF
TRBV15	many	TRBJ1-2	-	TGTGCCACCAGCAGAGATCGCCGGGGCCCAAACTATGGCTACACCTTC	CATSRDRRGPNYGYTF
TRBV20-1	few	TRBJ2-1	-	TGCAGTGCTGTCCGGACAACTAGCTTAGGTGAGCAGTTCTTC	CSAVRTTSLGEQFF